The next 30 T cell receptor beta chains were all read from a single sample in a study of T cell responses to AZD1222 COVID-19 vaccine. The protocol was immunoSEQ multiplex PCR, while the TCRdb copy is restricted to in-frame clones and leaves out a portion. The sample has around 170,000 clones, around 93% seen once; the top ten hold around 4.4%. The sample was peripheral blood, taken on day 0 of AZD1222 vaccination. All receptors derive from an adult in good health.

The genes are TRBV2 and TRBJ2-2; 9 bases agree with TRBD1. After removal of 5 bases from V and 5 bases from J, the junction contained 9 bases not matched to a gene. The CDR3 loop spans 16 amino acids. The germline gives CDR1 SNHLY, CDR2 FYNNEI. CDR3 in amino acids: CASSQAGQGTTGELFF. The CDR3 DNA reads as TGTGCCAGCAGTCAGGCTGGACAGGGGACAACCGGGGAGCTGTTTTTT.

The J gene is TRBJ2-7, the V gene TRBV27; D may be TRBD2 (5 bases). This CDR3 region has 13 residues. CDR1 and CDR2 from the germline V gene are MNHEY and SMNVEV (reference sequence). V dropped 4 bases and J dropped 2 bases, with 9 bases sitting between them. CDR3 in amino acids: CASSSGVTYEQYF. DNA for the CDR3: TGTGCCAGCAGTTCCGGGGTTACCTACGAGCAGTACTTC.

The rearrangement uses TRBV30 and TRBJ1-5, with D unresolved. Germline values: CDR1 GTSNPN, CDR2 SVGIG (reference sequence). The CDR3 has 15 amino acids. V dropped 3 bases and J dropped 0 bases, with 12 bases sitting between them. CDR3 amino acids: CAWSMDGYSNQPQHF. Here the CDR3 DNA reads TGTGCCTGGAGCATGGACGGGTATAGCAATCAGCCCCAGCATTTT. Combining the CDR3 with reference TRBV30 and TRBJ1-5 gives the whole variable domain SQTIHQWPATLVQPVGSPLSLECTVEGTSNPNLYWYRQAAGRGLQLLFYSVGIGQISSEVPQNLSASRPQDRQFILSSKKLLLSDSGFYLCAWSMDGYSNQPQHFGDGTRLSIL.

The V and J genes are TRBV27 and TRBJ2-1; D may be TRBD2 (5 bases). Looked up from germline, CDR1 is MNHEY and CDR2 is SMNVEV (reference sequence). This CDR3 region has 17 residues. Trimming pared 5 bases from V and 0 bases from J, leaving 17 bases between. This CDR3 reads CASSRGLKRSSYNEQFF. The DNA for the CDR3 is TGTGCCAGCAGTAGAGGTCTTAAGCGGAGCTCCTACAATGAGCAGTTCTTC.

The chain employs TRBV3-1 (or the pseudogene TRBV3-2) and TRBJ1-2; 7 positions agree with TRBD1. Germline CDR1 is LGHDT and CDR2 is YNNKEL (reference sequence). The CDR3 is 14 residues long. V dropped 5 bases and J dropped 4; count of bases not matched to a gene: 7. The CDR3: CASSKLTGTYGYTF. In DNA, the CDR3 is TGTGCCAGCAGCAAACTGACAGGGACCTATGGCTACACCTTC.

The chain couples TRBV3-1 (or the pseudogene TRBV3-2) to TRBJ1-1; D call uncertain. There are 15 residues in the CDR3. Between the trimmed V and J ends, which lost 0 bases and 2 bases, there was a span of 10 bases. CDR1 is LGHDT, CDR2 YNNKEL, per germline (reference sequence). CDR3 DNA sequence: TGTGCCAGCAGCCAAGATCGTACAGTTAACACTGAAGCTTTCTTT. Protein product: CASSQDRTVNTEAFF.

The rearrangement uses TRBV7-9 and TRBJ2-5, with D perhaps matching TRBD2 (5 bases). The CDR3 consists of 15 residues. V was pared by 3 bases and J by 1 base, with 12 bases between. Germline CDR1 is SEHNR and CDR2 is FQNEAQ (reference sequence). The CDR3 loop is CASSLAVSVQETQYF. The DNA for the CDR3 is TGTGCCAGCAGCTTGGCGGTTAGCGTCCAAGAGACCCAGTACTTC.

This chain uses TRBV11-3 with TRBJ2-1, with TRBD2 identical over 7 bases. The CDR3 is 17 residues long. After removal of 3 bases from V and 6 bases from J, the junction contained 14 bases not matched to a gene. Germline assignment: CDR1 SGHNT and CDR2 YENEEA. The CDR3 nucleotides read TGTGCCAGCAGCTTCGGTCTGGTGGGAGGGCCGGTCAATGAGCAGTTCTTC. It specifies CASSFGLVGGPVNEQFF.

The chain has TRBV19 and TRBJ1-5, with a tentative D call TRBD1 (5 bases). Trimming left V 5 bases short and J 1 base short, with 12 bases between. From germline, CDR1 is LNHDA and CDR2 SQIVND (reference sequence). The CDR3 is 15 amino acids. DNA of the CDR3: TGTGCCAGTAGTCGTATTTGGGGCAGCAATCAGCCCCAGCATTTT. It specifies CASSRIWGSNQPQHF.

The CDR3 DNA reads TGTGCCAGCAGCCGACTTCCGACAGGGAGTGGTGCCTACGAGCAGTACTTC. Its translation: CASSRLPTGSGAYEQYF. The chain is built from TRBV11-2 and TRBJ2-7; 7 nucleotides match TRBD1. This CDR3 comprises 17 residues. The trim removed 5 bases at V and 2 bases at J, leaving 15 bases unmatched. Germline values: CDR1 SGHAT, CDR2 FQNNGV.

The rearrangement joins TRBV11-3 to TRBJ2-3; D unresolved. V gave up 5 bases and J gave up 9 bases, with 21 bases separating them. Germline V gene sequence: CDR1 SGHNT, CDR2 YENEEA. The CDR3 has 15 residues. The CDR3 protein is CASSIPRPSPYTQYF. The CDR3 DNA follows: TGTGCCAGCAGCATACCCCGGCCCTCCCCCTACACGCAGTATTTT.

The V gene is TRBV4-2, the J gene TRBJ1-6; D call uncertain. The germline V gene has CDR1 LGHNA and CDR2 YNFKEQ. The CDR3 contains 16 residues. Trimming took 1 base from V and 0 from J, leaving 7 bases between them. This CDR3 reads CASSQVPSSYNSPLHF. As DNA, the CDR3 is TGTGCCAGCAGCCAAGTACCGAGCTCCTATAATTCACCCCTCCACTTT.

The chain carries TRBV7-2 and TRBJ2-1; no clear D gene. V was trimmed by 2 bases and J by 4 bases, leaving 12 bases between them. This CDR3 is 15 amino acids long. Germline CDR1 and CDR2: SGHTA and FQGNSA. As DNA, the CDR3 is TGTGCCAGCAGCTTACCCCTCCTCCGTTACAATGAGCAGTTCTTC. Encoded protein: CASSLPLLRYNEQFF. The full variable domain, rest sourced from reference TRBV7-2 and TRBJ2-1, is GAGVSQSPSNKVTEKGKDVELRCDPISGHTALYWYRQSLGQGLEFLIYFQGNSAPDKSGLPSDRFSAERTGGSVSTLTIQRTQQEDSAVYLCASSLPLLRYNEQFFGPGTRLTVL.

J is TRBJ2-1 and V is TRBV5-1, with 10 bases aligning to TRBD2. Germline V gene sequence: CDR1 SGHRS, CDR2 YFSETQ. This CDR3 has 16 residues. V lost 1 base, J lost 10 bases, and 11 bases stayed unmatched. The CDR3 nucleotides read TGCGCCAGCAGCTTGAAGGCTAGCGGGAGTAATGAGGAGCAGTTCTTC. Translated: CASSLKASGSNEEQFF. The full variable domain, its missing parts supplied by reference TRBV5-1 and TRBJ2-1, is KAGVTQTPRYLIKTRGQQVTLSCSPISGHRSVSWYQQTPGQGLQFLFEYFSETQRNKGNFPGRFSGRQFSNSRSEMNVSTLELGDSALYLCASSLKASGSNEEQFFGPGTRLTVL.

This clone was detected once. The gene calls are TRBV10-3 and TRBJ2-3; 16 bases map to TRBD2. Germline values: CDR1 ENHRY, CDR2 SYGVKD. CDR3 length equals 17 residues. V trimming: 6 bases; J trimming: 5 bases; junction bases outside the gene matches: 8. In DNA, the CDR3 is TGTGCCATCAGAGGGACTAGCGGGAGGGCCAGGGGAGATACGCAGTATTTT. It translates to CAIRGTSGRARGDTQYF.

CDR3 nucleotides: TGCAGCGTTATTGGGACAGACTCCTCCTACGAGCAGTACTTC. Encoded protein: CSVIGTDSSYEQYF. V is TRBV29-1 and J is TRBJ2-7, with 7 bases that match TRBD1. The CDR3 contains 14 residues. The J segment lost 0 bases and the V segment lost 5 bases, leaving 7 bases of the junction unmatched. The germline V gene has CDR1 SQVTM and CDR2 ANQGSEA.

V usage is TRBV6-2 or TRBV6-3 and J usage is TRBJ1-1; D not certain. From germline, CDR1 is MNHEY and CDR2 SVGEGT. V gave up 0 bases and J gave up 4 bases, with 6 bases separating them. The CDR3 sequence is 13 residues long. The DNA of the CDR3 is TGTGCCAGCAGTTACTCGGCGCGCACTGAAGCTTTCTTT. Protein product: CASSYSARTEAFF.

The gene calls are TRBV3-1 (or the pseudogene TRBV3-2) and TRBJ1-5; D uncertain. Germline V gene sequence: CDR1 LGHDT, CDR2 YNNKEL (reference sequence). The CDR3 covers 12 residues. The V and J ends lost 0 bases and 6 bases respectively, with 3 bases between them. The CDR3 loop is CASSQESQPQHF. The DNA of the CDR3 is TGTGCCAGCAGCCAAGAGAGTCAGCCCCAGCATTTT.

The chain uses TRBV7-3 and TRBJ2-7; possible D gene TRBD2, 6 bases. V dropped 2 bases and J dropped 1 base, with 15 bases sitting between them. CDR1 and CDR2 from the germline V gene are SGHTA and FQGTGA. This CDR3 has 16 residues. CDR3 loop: CASSLGGVDPSYEQYF. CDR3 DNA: TGTGCCAGCAGCTTAGGAGGGGTAGACCCATCCTACGAGCAGTACTTC.

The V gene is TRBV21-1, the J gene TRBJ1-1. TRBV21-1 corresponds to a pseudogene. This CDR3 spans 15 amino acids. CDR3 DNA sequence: TGTGCCAGCAGCCGCGGAGGGTGGAGGAACACTGAAGCTTTCTTT. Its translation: CASSRGGWRNTEAFF.

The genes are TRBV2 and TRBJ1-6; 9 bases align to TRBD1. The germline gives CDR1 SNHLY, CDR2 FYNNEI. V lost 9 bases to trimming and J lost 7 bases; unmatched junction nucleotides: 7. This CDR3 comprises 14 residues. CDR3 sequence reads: CASKTGTGNSPLHF. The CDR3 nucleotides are TGTGCCAGTAAAACCGGGACAGGGAATTCACCCCTCCACTTT.

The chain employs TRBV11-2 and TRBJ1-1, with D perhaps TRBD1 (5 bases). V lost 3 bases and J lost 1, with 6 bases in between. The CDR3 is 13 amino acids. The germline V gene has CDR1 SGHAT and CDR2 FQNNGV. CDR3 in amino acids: CASSFRENTEAFF. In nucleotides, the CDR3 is TGTGCCAGCAGCTTCAGGGAGAACACTGAAGCTTTCTTT.

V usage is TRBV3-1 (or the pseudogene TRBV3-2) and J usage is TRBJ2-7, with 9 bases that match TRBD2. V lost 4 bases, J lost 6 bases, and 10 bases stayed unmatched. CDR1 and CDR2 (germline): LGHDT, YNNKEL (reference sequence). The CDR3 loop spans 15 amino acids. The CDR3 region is CASSLGAGGVAEQYF. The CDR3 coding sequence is TGTGCCAGCAGCCTAGGAGCGGGAGGAGTTGCCGAGCAGTACTTC.

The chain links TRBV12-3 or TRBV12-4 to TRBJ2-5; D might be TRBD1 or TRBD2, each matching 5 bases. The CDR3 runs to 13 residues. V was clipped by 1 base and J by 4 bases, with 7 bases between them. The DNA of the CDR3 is TGTGCCAGCAGTTTAGGGGGGATAGAGACCCAGTACTTC. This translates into CASSLGGIETQYF.

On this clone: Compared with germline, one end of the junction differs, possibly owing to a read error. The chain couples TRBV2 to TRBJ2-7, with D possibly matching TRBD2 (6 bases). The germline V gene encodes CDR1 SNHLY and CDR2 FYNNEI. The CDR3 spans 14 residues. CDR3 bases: TGTGCCAGCAGCGAAGACTGGACTACCTACGAGCAGTACTTC. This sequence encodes CASSEDWTTYEQYF.

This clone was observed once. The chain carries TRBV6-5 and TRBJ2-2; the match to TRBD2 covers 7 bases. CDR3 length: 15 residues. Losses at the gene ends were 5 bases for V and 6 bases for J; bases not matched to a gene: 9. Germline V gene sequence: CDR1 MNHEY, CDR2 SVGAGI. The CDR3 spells CASSIPSGSPGELFF. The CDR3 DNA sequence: TGTGCCAGCAGTATACCTAGCGGTAGTCCCGGGGAGCTGTTTTTT.

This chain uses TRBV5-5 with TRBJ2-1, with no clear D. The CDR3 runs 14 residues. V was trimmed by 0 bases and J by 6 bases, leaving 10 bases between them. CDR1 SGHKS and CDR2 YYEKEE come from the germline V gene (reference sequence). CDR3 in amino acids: CASSLVFSVNEQFF. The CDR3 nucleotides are TGTGCCAGCAGCTTGGTTTTCAGCGTCAATGAGCAGTTCTTC.

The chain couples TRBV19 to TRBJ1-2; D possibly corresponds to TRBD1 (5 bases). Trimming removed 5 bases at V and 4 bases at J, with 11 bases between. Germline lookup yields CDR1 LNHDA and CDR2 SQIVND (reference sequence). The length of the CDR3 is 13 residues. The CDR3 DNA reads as TGTGCCAGTAGTTTCGACAGTGTCTATGGCTACACCTTC. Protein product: CASSFDSVYGYTF.

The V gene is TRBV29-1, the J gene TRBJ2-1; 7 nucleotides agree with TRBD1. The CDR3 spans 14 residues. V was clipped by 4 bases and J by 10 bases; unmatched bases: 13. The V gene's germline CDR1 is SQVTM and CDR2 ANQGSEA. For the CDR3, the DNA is TGCAGCGTTGTAGTGACAGGGCCCAGGGAAGAGCAGTTCTTC. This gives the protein CSVVVTGPREEQFF.

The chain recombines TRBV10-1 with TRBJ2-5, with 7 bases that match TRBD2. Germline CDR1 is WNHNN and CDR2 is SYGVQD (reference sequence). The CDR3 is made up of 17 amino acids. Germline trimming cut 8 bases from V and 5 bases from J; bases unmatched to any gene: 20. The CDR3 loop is CASEWGGGWTPRETQYF. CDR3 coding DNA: TGCGCCAGCGAGTGGGGGGGAGGGTGGACCCCCCGGGAGACCCAGTACTTC.